One and the same sample provided the 23 T cell receptor beta chains below, sequenced in a study of T cell clonality in common variable immunodeficiency. Generated by immunoSEQ multiplex PCR, the TCRdb table keeps only in-frame clones and is missing some. The sample includes approximately 52,000 clones, none of them occurring once. Input material: peripheral blood mononuclear cells. Every receptor here comes from a person aged 18-70 years in good health.

Ten or more counts support this clone. The CDR3 is cut off 3 residues early in the read; its end comes from the germline J gene. The V and J genes are TRBV7-9 and TRBJ2-2; no firm D call. With 3 bases removed from V and 2 bases from J, the gap between germline ends came to 7 bases. The CDR3 covers 14 residues. Germline V CDR1 and CDR2: SEHNR, FQNEAQ (reference sequence). The sequenced CDR3 bases are TGTGCCAGCAGCTTTAGTGGTAACACCGGGGAG. As protein: CASSFSGNTGE. The entire CDR3 reads CASSFSGNTGELFF.

This clone has at least ten counts. The germline gene is not matched at one end of the junction; a read error may be the cause. Read sequence stops 3 residues before the CDR3 end, and the germline J gene provides the missing end. This chain connects TRBV4-2 to TRBJ2-7; tentatively, D is TRBD1 (6 bases). Germline lookup yields CDR1 LGHNA and CDR2 YNFKEQ. This CDR3 region has 15 residues. The CDR3 loop reads CASSQDPGHSYEQYF. The DNA read from the CDR3 is TGCGCCAGCAGCCAAGACCCGGGACACTCTTACGAG.

This clone was detected ten times or more. The sequence runs out 3 residues before the end of the CDR3; the remainder is reconstructed from the germline J gene. This chain uses TRBV19 with TRBJ2-1, with 10 bases matching TRBD2. This CDR3 is built from 15 residues. V shed 8 bases and J 4 bases; nucleotides not matched to a gene: 8. Germline V CDR1 and CDR2: LNHDA, SQIVND (reference sequence). This chain's CDR3 is CASAGTSGIYNEQFF. The covered CDR3 bases are TGTGCCAGTGCGGGTACTAGCGGGATATACAATGAG.

In its sample, this clone was seen many times. The observed sequence ends 3 residues before the CDR3 terminus, with the missing tail filled in from the germline J gene. This chain uses TRBV19 with TRBJ2-1; 12 bases are shared with TRBD2. This CDR3 has 16 amino acids. Germline trimming cut 5 bases from V and 8 bases from J; bases unmatched to any gene: 10. Germline V gives CDR1 LNHDA, CDR2 SQIVND (reference sequence). CDR3: CASSGGRLAGAHEQFF. The covered CDR3 bases are TGTGCCAGTAGTGGAGGGAGACTAGCGGGAGCTCATGAG.

On this clone: Read coverage stops 3 residues before the CDR3 terminus; the germline J gene supplies the remainder. The chain employs TRBV7-7 and TRBJ2-3; TRBD2 matches 11 bases. The CDR3 covers 12 residues. From germline, CDR1 is SSHAT and CDR2 FNYEAQ (reference sequence). The CDR3: CASGRGTDTQYF. The DNA read from the CDR3 is TGTGCTAGCGGGAGGGGGACAGATACG.

This clone was counted at least ten times. The DNA ends 3 residues before the CDR3 does, and the rest of the CDR3 is filled in from the germline J gene. The V gene is TRBV20-1, the J gene TRBJ2-5; 7 bases map to TRBD2. Germline CDR1 is DFQATT and CDR2 is SNEGSKA (reference sequence). The CDR3 is 14 residues long. V shed 6 bases and J 5 bases; nucleotides not matched to a gene: 12. CDR3 bases read: TGCAGTGCCCCCAGGCGGGAGTCCTTCGAGACC. The encoded protein is CSAPRRESFET. The complete CDR3 sequence is CSAPRRESFETQYF.

This clone was observed many times. The covered CDR3 bases are TGTGCCAGTAGTCCCCGGACAGGGGCTACTGAA. Protein sequence: CASSPRTGATE. The CDR3 in its entirety is CASSPRTGATEAFF. The chain links TRBV19 to TRBJ1-1; 9 bases are shared with TRBD1. The sequence runs out 3 residues before the end of the CDR3; the remainder is reconstructed from the germline J gene. Germline V gene lookup returns CDR1 LNHDA and CDR2 SQIVND (reference sequence). The CDR3 spans 14 residues. J was trimmed by 5 bases and V by 5 bases; bases with no gene match: 6. The full variable domain, rest sourced from reference TRBV19 and TRBJ1-1, is DGGITQSPKYLFRKEGQNVTLSCEQNLNHDAMYWYRQDPGQGLRLIYYSQIVNDFQKGDIAEGYSVSREKKESFPLTVTSAQKNPTAFYLCASSPRTGATEAFFGQGTRLTVV.

This clone was seen ten or more times. The read ends 3 residues shy of where the CDR3 ends; the end is completed using the germline J gene. The chain couples TRBV29-1 to TRBJ1-1; D is perhaps TRBD1 (6 bases). CDR3 size: 15 residues. The germline CDR1 and CDR2 sequences are SQVTM and ANQGSEA. This CDR3 reads CSPEFLRPDRHGAFF. Partial CDR3 DNA: TGCAGCCCTGAATTCCTCCGGCCGGACAGACATGGA.

A word on this clone: Sequence at one end of the junction differs from germline and may be a read error. The CDR3 goes on 3 residues after the read ends, and that part is filled in from the germline J gene. Distinct nucleotide sequences in the sample also encode this CDR3. The J gene is TRBJ1-3, the V gene TRBV6-1; D not resolved. The CDR3 covers 15 residues. Germline V gene data show CDR1 as MNHNS and CDR2 as SASEGT. The sequenced CDR3 bases are TGTGCCAGCAGTGAAGCCCCAGGTTCTGGAAACACT. Amino acids: CASSEAPGSGNT. The full CDR3 protein reads CASSEAPGSGNTIYF.

This clone was recorded many times. CDR3 region: CASSESGRLYEQYF. The part of the CDR3 DNA that was read is TGTGCCAGCAGTGAAAGCGGGAGGCTCTACGAG. This chain uses TRBV6-1 with TRBJ2-7, with 9 bases lining up with TRBD2. The CDR3 goes on 3 residues after the read ends, and that part is filled in from the germline J gene. CDR3 length: 14 amino acids. CDR1 and CDR2 (germline): MNHNS, SASEGT. With V trimmed by 2 bases and J by 3 bases, 2 bases remained unmatched.

This clone has ten or more counts. The read gets to within 3 residues of the CDR3 end, and the germline J gene fills in the rest. This chain uses TRBV12-3 or TRBV12-4 with TRBJ1-5; D gene uncertain. The germline V and J ends were trimmed by 6 bases and 4 bases, with 10 bases remaining between them. There are 13 residues in the CDR3. The CDR3 loop is CASSHSGNQPQHF. The part of the CDR3 DNA that was read is TGTGCCAGCAGCCATTCAGGAAATCAGCCC.

The table lists this clone with many counts. The CDR3 end falls 3 residues outside the read, so it is completed with the germline J gene. This chain uses TRBV30 with TRBJ2-5; 13 nucleotides align to TRBD2. Germline-derived CDR1 and CDR2 are GTSNPN and SVGIG (reference sequence). This CDR3 region has 14 residues. Trimming cost V 6 bases and J 3 bases; bases outside gene matches: 4. The sequenced CDR3 bases are TGTGCCTGTTCCGGGACTAGCGGGAAAGAGACC. As protein: CACSGTSGKET. The whole CDR3 sequence is CACSGTSGKETQYF.

This clone was seen many times. The read terminates 3 residues before the CDR3 end, so the remaining end is supplied by the germline J gene. The gene calls are TRBV10-3 and TRBJ2-1, with D possibly being TRBD1 (5 bases). V was cut by 0 bases and J by 5 bases, with 14 bases left in between. The CDR3 runs 16 residues. CDR1 and CDR2 from the germline V gene are ENHRY and SYGVKD. The part of the CDR3 DNA that was read is TGTGCCATCAGTGAGTCGATCCTCAGGGCAGACAATGAG. Protein product: CAISESILRADNE. The complete CDR3 protein is CAISESILRADNEQFF.

This clone was counted between two and nine times. The missing CDR3 end, 3 residues past where the read stops, is filled in from the germline J gene. The chain links TRBV18 to TRBJ1-2, with 7 bases aligning to TRBD1. Looked up from germline, CDR1 is KGHSH and CDR2 is LQKENI. With 1 base clipped from V and 4 bases from J, the junction kept 6 bases outside the gene matches. The CDR3 is 15 amino acids. CDR3 in amino acids: CASSPQGALGYGYTF. The sequenced CDR3 bases are TGTGCCAGCTCACCACAGGGGGCCCTAGGCTATGGC.

This clone was picked up many times. The CDR3 is cut off 3 residues early in the read; its end comes from the germline J gene. The rearrangement uses TRBV7-9 and TRBJ2-1, with D perhaps TRBD2 (6 bases). The CDR3 length is 13 residues. V was trimmed by 7 bases and J by 4 bases, leaving 11 bases between them. Germline V lookup: CDR1 SEHNR, CDR2 FQNEAQ (reference sequence). The CDR3 DNA, read in part, is TGTGCCAGCATGAGCGGGTCTTACAATGAG. Amino acid sequence: CASMSGSYNE. The full-length CDR3 reads as CASMSGSYNEQFF.

Ten or more counts support this clone. Sequencing ends 3 residues short of the CDR3 end; the germline J gene provides the rest. The genes are TRBV14 and TRBJ2-5; perhaps TRBD2 as D (6 bases). Germline V lookup: CDR1 SGHDN, CDR2 FVKESK. Trimming took off 4 bases at V and 5 bases at J, with 14 bases between the two ends. There are 14 residues in the CDR3. CDR3 DNA (partial): TGTGCCAGCAGCCCCCCGGGGGTGGTGGAGACC. Translating it yields CASSPPGVVET. The whole CDR3 is CASSPPGVVETQYF.

This clone was counted at least ten times. The read terminates 3 residues before the CDR3 end, so the remaining end is supplied by the germline J gene. The chain uses TRBV20-1 and TRBJ2-1; 8 bases map to TRBD2. The germline V gene has CDR1 DFQATT and CDR2 SNEGSKA (reference sequence). The trim removed 6 bases at V and 3 bases at J, leaving 19 bases unmatched. The CDR3 is 18 residues long. CDR3 DNA, as far as it was read: TGCAGTGCAACGTTGGGACTATGGCGGGAGGCAAACTACAATGAG. It codes for CSATLGLWREANYNE. From start to end, the CDR3 is CSATLGLWREANYNEQFF.

This clone occurred many times. The sequenced fragment ends 3 residues before the CDR3 boundary, so the rest is inferred from the germline J gene. The J gene is TRBJ1-1, the V gene TRBV30; the D gene is possibly TRBD1 (5 bases). Germline V lookup: CDR1 GTSNPN, CDR2 SVGIG (reference sequence). Trimming removed 3 bases at V and 1 base at J, with 9 bases between. The CDR3 is made up of 13 amino acids. The sequenced part of the CDR3 DNA is TGTGCCTGGAGAGACCAGGGGAACACTGAA. The encoded protein is CAWRDQGNTE. The whole CDR3 region reads CAWRDQGNTEAFF.

With respect to this clone: The read falls 3 residues short of the CDR3 end, and the missing part is taken from the germline J gene. The genes are TRBV30 and TRBJ1-2; tentative D call: TRBD1 (6 bases). Germline-derived CDR1 and CDR2 are GTSNPN and SVGIG (reference sequence). The CDR3 has 19 residues. CDR3 in amino acids: CAWSVRGTSGRGLYNDYTF. The sequenced part of the CDR3 DNA is TGTGCCTGGAGTGTAAGGGGGACTAGCGGGAGAGGTTTATACAATGAC.

This clone has a count of ten or more. The read gets to within 3 residues of the CDR3 end, and the germline J gene fills in the rest. The chain recombines TRBV5-4 with TRBJ2-3, with a possible D match to TRBD2 (5 bases). V lost 3 bases and J lost 0, with 5 bases in between. Germline V gene sequence: CDR1 SGHNT, CDR2 YYREEE (reference sequence). The CDR3 sequence is 13 residues long. CDR3 protein: CASSWTSTDTQYF. The sequenced part of the CDR3 DNA is TGTGCCAGCAGCTGGACTAGCACAGATACG.

At least ten counts were recorded for this clone. The observed sequence ends 3 residues before the CDR3 terminus, with the missing tail filled in from the germline J gene. V and J are TRBV7-9 and TRBJ2-1, with 9 bases fitting TRBD1. Germline trimming cut 5 bases from V and 4 bases from J; bases unmatched to any gene: 6. The CDR3 has 15 amino acids. The germline CDR1 and CDR2 sequences are SEHNR and FQNEAQ (reference sequence). The CDR3 DNA, read in part, is TGTGCCAGCAGCGCCACGGGACAGGGTTACAATGAG. Its protein is CASSATGQGYNE. In full, the CDR3 is CASSATGQGYNEQFF.

This clone has ten or more counts. The read ends 3 residues before the CDR3 terminus; that terminus is restored from the germline J gene. The chain links TRBV4-2 to TRBJ2-2; D remains ambiguous. Germline lookup yields CDR1 LGHNA and CDR2 YNFKEQ. CDR3 size: 14 residues. Trimming left V 4 bases short and J 1 base short, with 7 bases between. The covered CDR3 bases are TGTGCCAGCAGCCTATCCTTGAACACCGGGGAG. Translating gives CASSLSLNTGE. The CDR3 in its entirety is CASSLSLNTGELFF.

This clone has a count of ten or more. Coverage ceases 3 residues before the CDR3 finishes, and the germline J gene fills in the end. The chain joins TRBV5-5 to TRBJ1-5; TRBD1 is a possible D gene (6 bases). The V gene lost 4 bases and the J gene lost 1 base, with 12 bases spanning the gap. Germline V CDR1 and CDR2: SGHKS, YYEKEE (reference sequence). The CDR3 runs 15 residues. CDR3 in amino acids: CASSQQGRSNQPQHF. CDR3 DNA, as far as it was read: TGTGCCAGCAGCCAACAGGGTAGGAGCAATCAGCCC. Combining the CDR3 with reference TRBV5-5 and TRBJ1-5 gives the whole variable domain DAGVTQSPTHLIKTRGQQVTLRCSPISGHKSVSWYQQVLGQGPQFIFQYYEKEERGRGNFPDRFSARQFPNYSSELNVNALLLGDSALYLCASSQQGRSNQPQHFGDGTRLSIL.